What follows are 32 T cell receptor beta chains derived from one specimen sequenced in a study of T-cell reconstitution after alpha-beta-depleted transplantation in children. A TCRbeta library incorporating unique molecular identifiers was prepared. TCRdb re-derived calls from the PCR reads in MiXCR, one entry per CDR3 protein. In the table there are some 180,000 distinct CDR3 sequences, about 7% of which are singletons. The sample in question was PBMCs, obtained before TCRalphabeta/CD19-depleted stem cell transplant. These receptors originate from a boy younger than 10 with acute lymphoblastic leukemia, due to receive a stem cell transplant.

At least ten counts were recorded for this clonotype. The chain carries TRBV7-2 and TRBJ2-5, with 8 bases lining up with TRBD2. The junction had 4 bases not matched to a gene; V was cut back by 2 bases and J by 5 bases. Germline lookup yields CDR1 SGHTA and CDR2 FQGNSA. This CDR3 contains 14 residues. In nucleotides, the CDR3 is TGTGCCAGCAGCTTAATAGCGGGGAGGGAGACCCAGTACTTC. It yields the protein CASSLIAGRETQYF.

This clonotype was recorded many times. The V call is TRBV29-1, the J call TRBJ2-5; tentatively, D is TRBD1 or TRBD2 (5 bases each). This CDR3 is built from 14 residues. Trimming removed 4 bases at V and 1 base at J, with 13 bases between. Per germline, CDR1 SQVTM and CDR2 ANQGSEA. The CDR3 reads CSVGGVSSQETQYF. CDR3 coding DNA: TGCAGCGTTGGAGGGGTGTCAAGCCAAGAGACCCAGTACTTC.

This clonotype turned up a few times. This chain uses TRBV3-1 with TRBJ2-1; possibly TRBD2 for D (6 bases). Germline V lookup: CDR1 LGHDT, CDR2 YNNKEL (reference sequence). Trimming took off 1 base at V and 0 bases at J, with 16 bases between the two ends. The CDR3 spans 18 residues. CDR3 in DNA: TGTGCCAGCAGCCAAGCTATCCGACGGGGGAGCTCCTACAATGAGCAGTTCTTC. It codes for CASSQAIRRGSSYNEQFF.

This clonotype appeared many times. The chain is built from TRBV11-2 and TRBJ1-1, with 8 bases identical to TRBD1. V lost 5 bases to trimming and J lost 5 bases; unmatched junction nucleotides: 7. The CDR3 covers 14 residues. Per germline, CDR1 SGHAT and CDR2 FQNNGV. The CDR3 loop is CASSLDRGRTEAFF. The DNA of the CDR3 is TGTGCCAGCAGCCTCGACAGGGGAAGGACTGAAGCTTTCTTT.

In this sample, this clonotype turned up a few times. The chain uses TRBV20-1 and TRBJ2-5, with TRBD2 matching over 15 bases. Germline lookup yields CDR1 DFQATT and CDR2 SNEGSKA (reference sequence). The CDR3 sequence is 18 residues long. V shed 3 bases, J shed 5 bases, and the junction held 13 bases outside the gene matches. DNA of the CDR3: TGCAGTGCTAGCAAAATCCGGACTAGCGGGAGGGGGCAGGAGACCCAGTACTTC. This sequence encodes CSASKIRTSGRGQETQYF.

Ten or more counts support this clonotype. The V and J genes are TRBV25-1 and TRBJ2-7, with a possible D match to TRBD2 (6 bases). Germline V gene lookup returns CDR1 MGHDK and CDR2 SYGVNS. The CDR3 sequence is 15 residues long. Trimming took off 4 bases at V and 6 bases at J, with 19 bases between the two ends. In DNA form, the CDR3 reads TGTGCCAGCAGTGCGGAAGGGACTCAATCGGCCGAGCAGTACTTC. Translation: CASSAEGTQSAEQYF.

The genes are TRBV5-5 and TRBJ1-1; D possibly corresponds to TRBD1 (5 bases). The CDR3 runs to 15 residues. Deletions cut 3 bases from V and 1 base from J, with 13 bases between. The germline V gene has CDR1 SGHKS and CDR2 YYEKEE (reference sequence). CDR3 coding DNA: TGTGCCAGCAGCTGGGCGGGTAGGGGGAACACTGAAGCTTTCTTT. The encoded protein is CASSWAGRGNTEAFF.

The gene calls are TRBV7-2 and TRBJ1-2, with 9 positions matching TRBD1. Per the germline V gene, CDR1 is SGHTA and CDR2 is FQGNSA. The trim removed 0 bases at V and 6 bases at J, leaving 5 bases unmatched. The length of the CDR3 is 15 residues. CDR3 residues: CASSLAMTGGDGYTF. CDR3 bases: TGTGCCAGCAGCTTAGCAATGACAGGGGGGGATGGCTACACCTTC.

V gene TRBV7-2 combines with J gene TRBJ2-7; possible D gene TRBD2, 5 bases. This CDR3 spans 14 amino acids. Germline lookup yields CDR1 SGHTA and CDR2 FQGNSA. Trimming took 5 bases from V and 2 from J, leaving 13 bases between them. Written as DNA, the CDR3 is TGTGCCAGCAGCCCCGATGGGAGCACCTACGAGCAGTACTTC. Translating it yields CASSPDGSTYEQYF.

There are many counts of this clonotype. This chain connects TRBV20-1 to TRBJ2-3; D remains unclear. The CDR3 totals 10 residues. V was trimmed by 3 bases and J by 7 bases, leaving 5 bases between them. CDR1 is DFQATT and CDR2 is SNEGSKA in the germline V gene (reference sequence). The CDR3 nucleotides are TGCAGTGCTAGGAAGTATACGCAGTATTTT. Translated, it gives CSARKYTQYF.

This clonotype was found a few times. CDR3 sequence (DNA): TGTGCCAGCAGCCAAGTGCGGGGGCGCGGGGATTCACCCCTCCACTTT. This sequence encodes CASSQVRGRGDSPLHF. The chain combines TRBV3-1 with TRBJ1-6; D might be TRBD1 (6 bases). Trimming took 1 base from V and 8 from J, leaving 15 bases between them. Germline values: CDR1 LGHDT, CDR2 YNNKEL (reference sequence). This CDR3 has 16 residues.

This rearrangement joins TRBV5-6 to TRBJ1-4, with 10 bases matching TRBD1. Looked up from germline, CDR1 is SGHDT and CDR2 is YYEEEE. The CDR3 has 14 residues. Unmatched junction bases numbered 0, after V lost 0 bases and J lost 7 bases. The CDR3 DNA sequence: TGTGCCAGCAGCTTGGGACAGGGGGCTGAAAAACTGTTTTTT. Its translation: CASSLGQGAEKLFF.

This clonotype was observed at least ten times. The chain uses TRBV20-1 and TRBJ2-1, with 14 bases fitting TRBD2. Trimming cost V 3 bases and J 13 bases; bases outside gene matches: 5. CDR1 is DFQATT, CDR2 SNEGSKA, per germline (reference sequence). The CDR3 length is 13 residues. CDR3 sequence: CSARTSGGDIQFF. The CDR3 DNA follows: TGCAGTGCTAGGACTAGCGGGGGGGATATTCAGTTCTTC.

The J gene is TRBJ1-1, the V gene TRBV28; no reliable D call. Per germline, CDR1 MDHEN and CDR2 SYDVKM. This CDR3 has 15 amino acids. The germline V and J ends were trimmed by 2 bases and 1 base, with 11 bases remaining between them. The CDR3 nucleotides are TGTGCCAGCAGTTTAGGTAGTCTAGGGAACACTGAAGCTTTCTTT. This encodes CASSLGSLGNTEAFF.

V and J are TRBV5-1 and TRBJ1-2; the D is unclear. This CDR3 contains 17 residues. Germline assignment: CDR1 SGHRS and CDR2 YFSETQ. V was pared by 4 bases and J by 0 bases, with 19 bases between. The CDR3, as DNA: TGCGCCAGCAGCCCTACGGCCCGGGCGGGAGCTAACTATGGCTACACCTTC. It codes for CASSPTARAGANYGYTF.

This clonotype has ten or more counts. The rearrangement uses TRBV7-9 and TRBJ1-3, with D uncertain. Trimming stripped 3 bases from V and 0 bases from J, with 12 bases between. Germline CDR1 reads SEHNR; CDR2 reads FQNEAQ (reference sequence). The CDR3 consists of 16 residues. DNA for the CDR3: TGTGCCAGCAGCTTCCTGGGGAGTTACTCTGGAAACACCATATATTTT. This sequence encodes CASSFLGSYSGNTIYF.

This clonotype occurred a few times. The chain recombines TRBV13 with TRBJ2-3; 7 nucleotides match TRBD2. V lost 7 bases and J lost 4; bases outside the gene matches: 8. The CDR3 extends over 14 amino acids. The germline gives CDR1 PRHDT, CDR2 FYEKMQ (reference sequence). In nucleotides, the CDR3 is TGTGCCAGCACCACGACTAGCATACCAGATACGCAGTATTTT. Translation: CASTTTSIPDTQYF.

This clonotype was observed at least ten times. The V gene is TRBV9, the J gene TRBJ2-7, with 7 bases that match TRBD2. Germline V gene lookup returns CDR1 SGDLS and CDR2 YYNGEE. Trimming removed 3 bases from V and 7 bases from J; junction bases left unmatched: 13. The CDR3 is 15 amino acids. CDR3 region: CASSGPGREADEQYF. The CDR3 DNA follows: TGTGCCAGCAGCGGCCCTGGGAGGGAGGCGGATGAGCAGTACTTC.

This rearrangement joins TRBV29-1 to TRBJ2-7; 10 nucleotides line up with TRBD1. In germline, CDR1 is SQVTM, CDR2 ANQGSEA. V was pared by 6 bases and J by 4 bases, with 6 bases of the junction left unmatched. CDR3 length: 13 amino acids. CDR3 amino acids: CSVSGTGAYEQYF. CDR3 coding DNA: TGCAGCGTCTCAGGGACAGGGGCTTACGAGCAGTACTTC.

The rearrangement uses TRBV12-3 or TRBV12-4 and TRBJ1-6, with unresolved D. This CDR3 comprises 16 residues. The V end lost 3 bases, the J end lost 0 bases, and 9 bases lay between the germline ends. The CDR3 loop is CASSFRRASYNSPLHF. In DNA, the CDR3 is TGTGCCAGCAGTTTCCGGCGAGCCTCCTATAATTCACCCCTCCACTTT.

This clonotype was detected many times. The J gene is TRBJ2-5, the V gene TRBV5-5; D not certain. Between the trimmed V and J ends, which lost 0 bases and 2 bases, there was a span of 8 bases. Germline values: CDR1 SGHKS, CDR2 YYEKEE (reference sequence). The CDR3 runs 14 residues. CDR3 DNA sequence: TGTGCCAGCAGCTTGGCCGGATCTCAAGAGACCCAGTACTTC. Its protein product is CASSLAGSQETQYF.

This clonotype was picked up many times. CDR3 bases: TGCGCCAGCAGCACGCGAACAGGGTTGAACACCGGGGAGCTGTTTTTT. Protein sequence: CASSTRTGLNTGELFF. The chain employs TRBV5-1 and TRBJ2-2; TRBD1 is a possible D gene (6 bases). From germline, CDR1 is SGHRS and CDR2 YFSETQ. V lost 4 bases, J lost 1 base, and 14 bases lay in between. This CDR3 is built from 16 residues.

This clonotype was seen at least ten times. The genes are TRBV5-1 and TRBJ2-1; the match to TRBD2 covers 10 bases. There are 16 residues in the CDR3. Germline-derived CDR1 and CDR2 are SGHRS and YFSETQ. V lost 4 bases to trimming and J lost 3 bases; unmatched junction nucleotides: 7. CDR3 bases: TGCGCCAGCAGCCACCTAGCGGGGGACCTCTACAATGAGCAGTTCTTC. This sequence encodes CASSHLAGDLYNEQFF.

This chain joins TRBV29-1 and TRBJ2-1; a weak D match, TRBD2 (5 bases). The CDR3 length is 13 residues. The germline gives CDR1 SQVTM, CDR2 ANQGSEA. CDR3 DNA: TGCAATTGGATGGGCGCGGGTGTAAATGAGCAGTTCTTC. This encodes CNWMGAGVNEQFF.

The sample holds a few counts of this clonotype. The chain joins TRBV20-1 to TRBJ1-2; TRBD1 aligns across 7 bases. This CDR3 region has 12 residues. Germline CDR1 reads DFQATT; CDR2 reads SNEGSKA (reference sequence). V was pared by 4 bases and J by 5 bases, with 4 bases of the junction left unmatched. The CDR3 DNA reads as TGCAGTGCTATTGACAGGGCATATGGCTACACCTTC. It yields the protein CSAIDRAYGYTF.

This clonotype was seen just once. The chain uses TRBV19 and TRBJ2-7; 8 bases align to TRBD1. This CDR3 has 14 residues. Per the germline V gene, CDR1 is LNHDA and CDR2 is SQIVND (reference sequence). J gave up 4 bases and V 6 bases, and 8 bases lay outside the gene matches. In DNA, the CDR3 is TGTGCCAGTAGACGACAGGGGAGGTTTTACGAGCAGTACTTC. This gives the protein CASRRQGRFYEQYF.

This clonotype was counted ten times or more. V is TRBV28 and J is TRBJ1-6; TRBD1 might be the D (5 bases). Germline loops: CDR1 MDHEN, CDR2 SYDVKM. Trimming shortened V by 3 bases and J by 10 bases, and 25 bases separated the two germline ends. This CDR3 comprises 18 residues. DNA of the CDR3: TGTGCCAGCAGTTTCGAGGGACCAATCCCAGATTTGGGCTCACCCCTCCACTTT. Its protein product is CASSFEGPIPDLGSPLHF.

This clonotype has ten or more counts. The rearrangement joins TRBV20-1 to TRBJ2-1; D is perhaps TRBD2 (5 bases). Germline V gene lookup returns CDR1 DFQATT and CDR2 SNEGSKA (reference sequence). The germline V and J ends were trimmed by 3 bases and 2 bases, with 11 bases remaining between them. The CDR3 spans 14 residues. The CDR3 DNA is TGCAGTGCTAGGTTGGACTCTCCCTACAATGAGCAGTTCTTC. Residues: CSARLDSPYNEQFF.

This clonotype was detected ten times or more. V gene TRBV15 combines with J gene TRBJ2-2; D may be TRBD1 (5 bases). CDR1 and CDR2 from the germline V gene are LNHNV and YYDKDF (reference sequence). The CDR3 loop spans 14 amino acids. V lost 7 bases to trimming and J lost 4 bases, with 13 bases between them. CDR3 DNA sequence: TGTGCCACCAAAGAAACGACAGCCACCGGGGAGCTGTTTTTT. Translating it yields CATKETTATGELFF.

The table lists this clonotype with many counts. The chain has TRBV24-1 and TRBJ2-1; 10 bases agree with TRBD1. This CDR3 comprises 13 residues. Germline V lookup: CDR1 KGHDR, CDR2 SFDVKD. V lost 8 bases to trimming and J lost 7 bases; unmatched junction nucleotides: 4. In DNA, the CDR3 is TGTGCCACCACGACAGGGGGCCTTAATGAGCAGTTCTTC. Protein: CATTTGGLNEQFF.

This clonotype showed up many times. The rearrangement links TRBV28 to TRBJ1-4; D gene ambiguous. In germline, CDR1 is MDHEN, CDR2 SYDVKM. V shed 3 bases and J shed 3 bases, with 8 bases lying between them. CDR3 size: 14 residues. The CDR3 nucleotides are TGTGCCAGCAGTTTGACTGCCCCTAATGAAAAACTGTTTTTT. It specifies CASSLTAPNEKLFF.

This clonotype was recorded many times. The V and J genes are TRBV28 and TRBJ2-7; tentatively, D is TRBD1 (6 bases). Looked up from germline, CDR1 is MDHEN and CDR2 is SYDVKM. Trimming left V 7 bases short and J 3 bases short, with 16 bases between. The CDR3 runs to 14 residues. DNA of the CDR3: TGTGCCAGCACCTCTACCAGGGGAATCTACGAGCAGTACTTC. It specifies CASTSTRGIYEQYF. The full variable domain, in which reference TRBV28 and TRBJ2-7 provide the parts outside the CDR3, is DVKVTQSSRYLVKRTGEKVFLECVQDMDHENMFWYRQDPGLGLRLIYFSYDVKMKEKGDIPEGYSVSREKKERFSLILESASTNQTSMYLCASTSTRGIYEQYFGPGTRLTVT.